These T cell receptor beta chains were read from a single sample in a study of blood T cell repertoires in COVID-19. Sequencing was performed with immunoSEQ multiplex PCR; in TCRdb, only in-frame clones are kept and a portion is missing. The sample includes 490,000 or so clones, over 75% of them seen just once. The sequencing input was PBMCs or T cells enriched from blood (not recorded which). These receptors all stem from a woman aged 40 to 55 who had recovered from COVID-19. Each CDR3 is given with its conserved first and last residue. The D gene is left open where the match is weak. The size field is filled for only some rows; it gives once, few, many or a size class.

CDR3nt | CDR3aa | d_gene | j_gene | abundance | v_gene
TGTGCCAGCAGTGAAAAAGCGTTGAACACTGAAGCTTTCTTT | CASSEKALNTEAFF | . | TRBJ1-1 | . | TRBV2
TGTGCCTGGACGTACAGGGGAAGCTCTGGAAACACCATATATTTT | CAWTYRGSSGNTIYF | TRBD1 | TRBJ1-3 | . | TRBV30
TGTGCCATCAGTGAAAAAATGGGCGGAAACACCATATATTTT | CAISEKMGGNTIYF | . | TRBJ1-3 | . | TRBV10-3
TGTGCTAGCAGCTTACACACCCCGGGGAATGAGCAGTTCTTC | CASSLHTPGNEQFF | . | TRBJ2-1 | . | TRBV7-7
TGTGCCAGCAGTCCCGGACAGGGGATAAGCTCCTATAATTCACCCCTCCACTTT | CASSPGQGISSYNSPLHF | TRBD1 | TRBJ1-6 | . | TRBV6-6
TGTGCCAGCAGCCTAGGGCTAGCGGGCCGCACAGATACGCAGTATTTT | CASSLGLAGRTDTQYF | TRBD2 | TRBJ2-3 | . | TRBV28
TGCGCCAGCAGTGTTCGAACAGGGGCTGATGAGCAGTTCTTC | CASSVRTGADEQFF | TRBD1 | TRBJ2-1 | once | TRBV10-2
TGTGCCAGCAGTTATTCTTTTAGCGGGAGTTTCTACAATGAGCAGTTCTTC | CASSYSFSGSFYNEQFF | TRBD2 | TRBJ2-1 | . | TRBV6-2/TRBV6-3
TGCGCCAGCAGCTCCGACCCGGGGGGTAATACTGAAGCTTTCTTT | CASSSDPGGNTEAFF | . | TRBJ1-1 | . | TRBV5-1
TGTGCCAGCATTGTCTTGACAGGCGGGCCTTTCTTT | CASIVLTGGPFF | . | TRBJ1-1 | few | TRBV6-5